The 13 T cell receptor beta chains given below trace back to one sample, sequenced in a study of T cell responses to AZD1222 COVID-19 vaccine. Repertoires were generated with immunoSEQ multiplex PCR, while TCRdb's copy carries only in-frame clones and drops some. The table records approximately 150,000 clones, about 87% of them present only once. The sample in question was peripheral blood, obtained 28 days after the second dose of the MenACWY control vaccine. Receptors originate from an adult who received the MenACWY meningococcal vaccine as a control.

As for this clone: The same CDR3 is also encoded by other DNA sequences in this sample. V usage is TRBV18 and J usage is TRBJ1-4, with TRBD1 matching 8 bases. The CDR3 length is 14 residues. CDR1 and CDR2 (germline): KGHSH, LQKENI. Trimming cost V 4 bases and J 8 bases; bases outside gene matches: 6. CDR3 bases: TGTGCCAGCTCACGAGACAGGGGTAACGAAAAACTGTTTTTT. Translation gives CASSRDRGNEKLFF.

The chain combines TRBV28 with TRBJ1-1; D call uncertain. Germline V gene data show CDR1 as MDHEN and CDR2 as SYDVKM. V was cut by 7 bases and J by 1 base, with 10 bases left in between. The CDR3 consists of 13 residues. The CDR3 bases are TGTGCCAGCAAACAACAGTCGAACACTGAAGCTTTCTTT. Translation gives CASKQQSNTEAFF.

The gene calls are TRBV7-2 and TRBJ2-1; 12 nucleotides agree with TRBD2. Germline lookup yields CDR1 SGHTA and CDR2 FQGNSA. Trimming at V came to 5 bases and at J to 7 bases, leaving 18 bases not matched to a gene. This CDR3 region has 19 residues. The CDR3 is CASSPPIWVASGRENEQFF. The DNA for the CDR3 is TGTGCCAGCAGCCCCCCTATTTGGGTGGCTAGCGGGAGGGAGAATGAGCAGTTCTTC.

The CDR3, as DNA: TGTGCCAGCAGTTACTCCCAGGGGCTGTCTAATGAAAAACTGTTTTTT. It yields the protein CASSYSQGLSNEKLFF. The rearrangement joins TRBV6-5 to TRBJ1-4; TRBD1 might be the D (6 bases). Per the germline V gene, CDR1 is MNHEY and CDR2 is SVGAGI. The CDR3 totals 16 residues. V was clipped by 0 bases and J by 3 bases, with 11 bases between them.

V gene TRBV6-2 or TRBV6-3 combines with J gene TRBJ1-5; D unresolved. The V gene lost 5 bases and the J gene lost 6 bases, with 20 bases spanning the gap. The CDR3 is 16 amino acids. Germline CDR1 is MNHEY and CDR2 is SVGEGT. The CDR3 region is CASSIPGEGIAQPQHF. The CDR3 DNA reads as TGTGCCAGCAGTATACCGGGAGAAGGGATCGCTCAGCCCCAGCATTTT.

This clone was observed once. The chain carries TRBV19 and TRBJ2-7; no clear D gene. The germline V gene encodes CDR1 LNHDA and CDR2 SQIVND (reference sequence). This CDR3 is built from 13 residues. Trimming shortened V by 7 bases and J by 2 bases, and 12 bases separated the two germline ends. In DNA form, the CDR3 reads TGTGCCAGTACCGGGCAGGATACCTACGAGCAGTACTTC. It yields the protein CASTGQDTYEQYF. Full variable domain (outside the CDR3, taken from reference TRBV19 and TRBJ2-7): DGGITQSPKYLFRKEGQNVTLSCEQNLNHDAMYWYRQDPGQGLRLIYYSQIVNDFQKGDIAEGYSVSREKKESFPLTVTSAQKNPTAFYLCASTGQDTYEQYFGPGTRLTVT.

This chain joins TRBV7-2 and TRBJ1-5, with D possibly being TRBD1 (5 bases). CDR1 SGHTA and CDR2 FQGNSA come from the germline V gene. This CDR3 spans 14 amino acids. V was cut by 6 bases and J by 3 bases, with 12 bases left in between. Here the CDR3 DNA reads TGTGCCAGCAGTCCTACAGGTACCAATCAGCCCCAGCATTTT. Protein product: CASSPTGTNQPQHF. The variable domain in full, completed from reference TRBV7-2 and TRBJ1-5, reads GAGVSQSPSNKVTEKGKDVELRCDPISGHTALYWYRQSLGQGLEFLIYFQGNSAPDKSGLPSDRFSAERTGGSVSTLTIQRTQQEDSAVYLCASSPTGTNQPQHFGDGTRLSIL.

This clone showed up just once. The chain carries TRBV11-3 and TRBJ2-2; D possibly corresponds to TRBD1 (6 bases). The CDR3 covers 16 residues. Germline CDR1 and CDR2: SGHNT and YENEEA. V was shortened by 5 bases and J by 7 bases, with 20 bases between the two germline ends. CDR3 DNA sequence: TGTGCCAGCAGCCATTCTTACCGGGACAACGACGGGGAGCTGTTTTTT. Its translation: CASSHSYRDNDGELFF.

The chain has TRBV9 and TRBJ2-3; 9 bases align to TRBD2. Losses at the gene ends were 1 base for V and 2 bases for J; bases not matched to a gene: 5. The CDR3 contains 16 residues. Per the germline V gene, CDR1 is SGDLS and CDR2 is YYNGEE. As DNA, the CDR3 is TGTGCCAGCAGCGTAAGGCGGGAGGGGCACACAGATACGCAGTATTTT. Protein: CASSVRREGHTDTQYF.

The chain recombines TRBV5-1 with TRBJ1-3; D call uncertain. Between the trimmed V and J ends, which lost 9 bases and 4 bases, there was a span of 17 bases. The CDR3 is made up of 14 amino acids. The germline CDR1 and CDR2 sequences are SGHRS and YFSETQ. The DNA of the CDR3 is TGCGCCACAAAACTCTCATGGGCAGGAAACACCATATATTTT. This translates into CATKLSWAGNTIYF.

V is TRBV2 and J is TRBJ1-6; no clear D. There are 16 residues in the CDR3. V lost 1 base and J lost 6, with 13 bases in between. Looked up from germline, CDR1 is SNHLY and CDR2 is FYNNEI. CDR3 region: CASSEVVGPSNSPLHF. DNA for the CDR3: TGTGCCAGCAGTGAAGTGGTGGGCCCCTCTAATTCACCCCTCCACTTT.

This clone came up a few times. This chain joins TRBV7-2 and TRBJ1-2; no clear D. This CDR3 is 16 amino acids long. CDR1 is SGHTA and CDR2 is FQGNSA in the germline V gene. Trimming shortened V by 3 bases and J by 0 bases, and 14 bases separated the two germline ends. The DNA for the CDR3 is TGTGCCAGCAGCTTCGGAAGACGAAAAGCTAACTATGGCTACACCTTC. The encoded protein is CASSFGRRKANYGYTF.

The rearrangement links TRBV27 to TRBJ1-2; no definite D call. The germline V and J ends were trimmed by 5 bases and 6 bases, with 16 bases remaining between them. This CDR3 region has 14 residues. The V gene's germline CDR1 is MNHEY and CDR2 SMNVEV (reference sequence). This CDR3 is CASSPMISSDGYTF. The DNA for the CDR3 is TGTGCCAGCAGTCCGATGATAAGTTCTGATGGCTACACCTTC.